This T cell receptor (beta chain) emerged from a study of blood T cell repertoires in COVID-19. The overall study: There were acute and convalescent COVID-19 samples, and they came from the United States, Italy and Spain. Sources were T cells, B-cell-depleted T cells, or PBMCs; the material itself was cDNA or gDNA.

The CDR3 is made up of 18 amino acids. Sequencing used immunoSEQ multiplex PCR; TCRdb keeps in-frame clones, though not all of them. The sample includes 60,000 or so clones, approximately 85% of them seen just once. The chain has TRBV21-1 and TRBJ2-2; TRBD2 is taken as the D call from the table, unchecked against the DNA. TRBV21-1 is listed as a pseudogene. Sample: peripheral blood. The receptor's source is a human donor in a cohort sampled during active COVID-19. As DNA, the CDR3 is TGTGCCAGCAGCAAATCTTCTAGCGGGGGACCGAACACCGGGGAGCTGTTTTTT. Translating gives CASSKSSSGGPNTGELFF.